The 2 T cell receptor beta chains below come from one sample, sequenced in a study of tumor and adjacent non-tumor tissue in lung cancer. This sample's RNA came from whole unsorted tissue. Three rounds of nested PCR, following a modified ARM-PCR protocol, produced the TCRbeta library. TCRdb re-derived calls from the multiplex PCR reads in MiXCR, one entry per CDR3 protein. The data contain about 200,000 distinct CDR3 sequences, around 70% of them singletons. The specimen was lung tumor tissue. The receptors derive from a man aged 55 to 70 with non-small cell lung cancer.

This clonotype was observed once. A junction boundary mismatches the germline segment, possibly from a read error. The J gene is TRBJ1-1, the V gene TRBV30, with TRBD1 as a possible D gene (6 bases). CDR3 length: 10 amino acids. Germline-derived CDR1 and CDR2 are GTSNPN and SVGIG (reference sequence). CDR3 nucleotides: TGTGCCTTGGGTCAGGGGAAAGCTCTCTTT. Its protein product is CALGQGKALF.

This clonotype was found many times. The rearrangement uses TRBV4-3 and TRBJ2-1; TRBD2 agrees at 11 bases. CDR1 LGHNA and CDR2 YSLEER come from the germline V gene. V shed 1 base, J shed 0 bases, and the junction held 2 bases outside the gene matches. The CDR3 runs to 17 residues. In DNA form, the CDR3 reads TGCGCCAGCAGCCAAGGACTAGCGGGACTCTCCTACAATGAGCAGTTCTTC. This sequence encodes CASSQGLAGLSYNEQFF.